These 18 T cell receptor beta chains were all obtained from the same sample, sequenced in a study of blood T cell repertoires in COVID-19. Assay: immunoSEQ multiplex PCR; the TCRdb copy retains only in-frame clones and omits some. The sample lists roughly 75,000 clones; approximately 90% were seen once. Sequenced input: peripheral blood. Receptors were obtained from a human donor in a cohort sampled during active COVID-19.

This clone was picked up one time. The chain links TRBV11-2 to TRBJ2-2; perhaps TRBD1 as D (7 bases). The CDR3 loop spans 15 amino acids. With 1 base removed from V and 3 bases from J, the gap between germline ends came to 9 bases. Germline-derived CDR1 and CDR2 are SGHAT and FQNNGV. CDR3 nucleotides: TGTGCCAGCAGCTTAGCCAGGGGGGACACCGGGGAGCTGTTTTTT. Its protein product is CASSLARGDTGELFF.

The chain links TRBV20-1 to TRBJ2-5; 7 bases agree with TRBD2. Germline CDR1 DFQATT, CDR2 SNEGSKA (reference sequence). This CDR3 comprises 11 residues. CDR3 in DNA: TGCAGCTGGGGGAGGGAAGAGACCCAGTACTTC. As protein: CSWGREETQYF.

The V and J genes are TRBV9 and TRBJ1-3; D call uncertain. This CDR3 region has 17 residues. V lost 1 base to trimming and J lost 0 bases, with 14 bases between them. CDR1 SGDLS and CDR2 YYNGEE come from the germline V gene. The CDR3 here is CASSVTAGGNSGNTIYF. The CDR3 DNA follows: TGTGCCAGCAGCGTAACAGCTGGAGGGAACTCTGGAAACACCATATATTTT.

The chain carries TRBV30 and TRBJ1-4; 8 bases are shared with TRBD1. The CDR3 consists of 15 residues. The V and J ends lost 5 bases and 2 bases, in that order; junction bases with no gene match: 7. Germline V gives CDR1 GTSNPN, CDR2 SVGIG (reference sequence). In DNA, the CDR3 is TGTGCCTGGGGCATCAGGACAGGGACTAATGAAAAACTGTTTTTT. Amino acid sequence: CAWGIRTGTNEKLFF.

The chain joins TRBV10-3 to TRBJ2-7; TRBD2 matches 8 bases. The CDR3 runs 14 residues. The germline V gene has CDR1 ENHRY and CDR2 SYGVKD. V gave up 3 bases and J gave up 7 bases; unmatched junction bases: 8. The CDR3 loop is CAISDTGGPGEQYF. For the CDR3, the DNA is TGTGCCATCAGTGATACGGGGGGGCCGGGGGAGCAGTACTTC.

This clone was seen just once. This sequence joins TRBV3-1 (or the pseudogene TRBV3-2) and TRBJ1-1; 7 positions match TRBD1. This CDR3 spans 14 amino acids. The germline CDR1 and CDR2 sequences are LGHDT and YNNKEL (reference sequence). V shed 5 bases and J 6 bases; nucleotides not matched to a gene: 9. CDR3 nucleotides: TGTGCCAGCAGCGACAGGGCATCGCAGGCTGAAGCTTTCTTT. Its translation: CASSDRASQAEAFF.

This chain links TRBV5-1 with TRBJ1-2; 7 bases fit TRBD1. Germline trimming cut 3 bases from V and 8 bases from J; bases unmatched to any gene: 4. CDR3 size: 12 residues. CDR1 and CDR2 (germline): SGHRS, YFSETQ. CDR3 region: CASSSGQPGYTF. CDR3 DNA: TGCGCCAGCAGCTCGGGACAGCCCGGCTACACCTTC.

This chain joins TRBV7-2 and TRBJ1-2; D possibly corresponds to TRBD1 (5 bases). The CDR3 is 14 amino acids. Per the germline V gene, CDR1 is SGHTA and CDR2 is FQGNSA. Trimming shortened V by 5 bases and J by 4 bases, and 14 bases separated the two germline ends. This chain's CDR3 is CASSAPGGSYGYTF. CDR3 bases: TGTGCCAGCAGCGCTCCGGGGGGTTCCTATGGCTACACCTTC.

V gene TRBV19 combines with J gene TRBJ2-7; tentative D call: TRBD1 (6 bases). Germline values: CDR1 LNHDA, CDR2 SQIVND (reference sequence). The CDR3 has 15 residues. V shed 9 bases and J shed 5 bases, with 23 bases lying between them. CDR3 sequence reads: CASAPGRDRTHEQYF. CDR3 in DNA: TGTGCCAGCGCCCCGGGTCGTGACAGGACCCACGAGCAGTACTTC.

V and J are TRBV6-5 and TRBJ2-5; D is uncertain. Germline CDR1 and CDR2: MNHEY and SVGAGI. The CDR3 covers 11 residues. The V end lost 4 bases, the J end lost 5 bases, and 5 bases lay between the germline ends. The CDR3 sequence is CASSFRETQYF. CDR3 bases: TGTGCCAGCAGTTTTCGGGAGACCCAGTACTTC.

CDR3 coding DNA: TGTGCCAGCAGCCAAGAACGCGGGGGGGCCTACAATGAGCAGTTCTTC. As protein: CASSQERGGAYNEQFF. The rearrangement joins TRBV4-2 to TRBJ2-1; 9 bases fit TRBD2. CDR3 length: 16 amino acids. V lost 0 bases to trimming and J lost 2 bases; unmatched junction nucleotides: 2. Germline CDR1 LGHNA, CDR2 YNFKEQ.

The CDR3 nucleotides read TGCGCCAGCAGTGAGACAGGGTTCTATGGCTACACCTTC. It specifies CASSETGFYGYTF. J is TRBJ1-2 and V is TRBV10-1, with a weak D call TRBD1 (6 bases). V lost 2 bases, J lost 4 bases, and 8 bases lay in between. Germline V gene data show CDR1 as WNHNN and CDR2 as SYGVQD (reference sequence). The CDR3 contains 13 residues.

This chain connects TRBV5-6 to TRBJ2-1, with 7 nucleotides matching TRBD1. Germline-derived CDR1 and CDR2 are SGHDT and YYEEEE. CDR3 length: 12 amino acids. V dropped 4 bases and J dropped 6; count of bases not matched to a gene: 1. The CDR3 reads CASSDRANEQFF. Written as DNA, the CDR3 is TGTGCCAGCAGCGACAGGGCCAATGAGCAGTTCTTC.

The CDR3, as DNA: TGTGCCAGCAGCCCCTCTGGGGGCGAGATTGAAAAACTGTTTTTT. As protein: CASSPSGGEIEKLFF. The J gene is TRBJ1-4, the V gene TRBV11-2; D is possibly TRBD1 (6 bases). This CDR3 has 15 residues. The V end lost 5 bases, the J end lost 7 bases, and 17 bases lay between the germline ends. Germline V gene data show CDR1 as SGHAT and CDR2 as FQNNGV.

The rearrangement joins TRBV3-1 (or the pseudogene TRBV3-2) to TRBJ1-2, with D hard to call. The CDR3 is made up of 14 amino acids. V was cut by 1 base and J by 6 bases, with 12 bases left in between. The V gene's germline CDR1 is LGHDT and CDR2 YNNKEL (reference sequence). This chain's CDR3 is CASSQGSRRNGYTF. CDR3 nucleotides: TGTGCCAGCAGCCAAGGGAGCAGGAGGAATGGCTACACCTTC.

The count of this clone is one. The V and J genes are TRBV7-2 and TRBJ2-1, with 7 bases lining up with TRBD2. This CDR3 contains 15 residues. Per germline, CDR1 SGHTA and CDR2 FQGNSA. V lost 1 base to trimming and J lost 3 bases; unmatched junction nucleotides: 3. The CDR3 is CASSLVGGSYNEQFF. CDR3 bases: TGTGCCAGCAGCTTAGTTGGCGGGAGCTACAATGAGCAGTTCTTC.

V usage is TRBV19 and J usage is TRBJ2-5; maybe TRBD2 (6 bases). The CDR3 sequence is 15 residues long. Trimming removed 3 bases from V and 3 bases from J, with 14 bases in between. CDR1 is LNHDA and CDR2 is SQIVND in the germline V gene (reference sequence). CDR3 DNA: TGTGCCAGTAGTATTGGGGGGACTGGGGAAGAGACCCAGTACTTC. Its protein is CASSIGGTGEETQYF.

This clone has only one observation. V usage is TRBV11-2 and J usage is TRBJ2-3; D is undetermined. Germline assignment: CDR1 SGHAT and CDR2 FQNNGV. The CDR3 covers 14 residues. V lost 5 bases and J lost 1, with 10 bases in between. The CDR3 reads CASSLKTGTDTQYF. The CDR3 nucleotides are TGTGCCAGCAGCCTAAAAACCGGCACAGATACGCAGTATTTT.